The clone carrying this T cell receptor beta chain was picked up one time. The V gene end was trimmed by 0 bases and the J gene end by 9 bases; junction bases not matched to a gene: 10. Germline loops: CDR1 SGDLS, CDR2 YYNGEE. CDR3 length: 16 amino acids. In the authors' methods: Amplification of reference gene primers provided the estimated nucleated cell counts. The assay was immunoSEQ multiplex PCR, and TCRdb's table has in-frame clones only and misses some. Clone size and V and J calls were adopted from that table, with D and trimming inferred from the DNA. The table records 110,000 or so clones, around nine tenths of them present only once. This entry belongs to a study of blood T cell repertoires in COVID-19. Study-level information: Samples representing acute and convalescent COVID-19 were sourced from the United States, Italy and Spain. T cells, B-cell-depleted T cells, or PBMCs supplied cDNA or gDNA.

The source material was peripheral blood. The clonotype was recovered from a woman in her sixties or seventies who had recovered from COVID-19. V and J are TRBV9 and TRBJ2-1, with TRBD2 matching 9 bases. CDR3 sequence: CASSVVRASGVVEQFF. The CDR3 nucleotides are TGTGCCAGCAGCGTAGTGAGGGCTAGCGGGGTGGTTGAGCAGTTCTTC.